This TCR beta chain was captured by sequencing in a study of lymphopenia after photon versus proton radiotherapy. Study-level findings and limits: Authors raise, but do not show, better survival with proton therapy. In patients who died, overall survival fell as post-nadir TCR diversity dropped more. Relative stability marked proton patients; photon patients lost diversity and naive cells.

The CDR3 is 14 amino acids. Germline lookup yields CDR1 MNHEY and CDR2 SVGAGI. V dropped 11 bases and J dropped 0 bases, with 11 bases sitting between them. Of note for this clone: Its specificity is not known.

Generated by immunoSEQ multiplex PCR, the TCRdb table keeps only in-frame clones and is missing some. The table has some 21,000 clones, 85% seen once. The sequence came from a man in his 60s with pancreatic cancer. The source material was peripheral blood, sampled from a patient treated with photon-based radiotherapy. V usage is TRBV6-5 and J usage is TRBJ1-6; D is undetermined. The CDR3 spells CALREDSYNSPLHF. Written as DNA, the CDR3 is TGTGCCCTGCGGGAGGACTCCTATAATTCACCCCTCCACTTT.